A selection of T cell receptor beta chains follows, all from one sample in a study of OX40 agonist ivuxolimab in advanced cancers. Measured with immunoSEQ multiplex PCR; TCRdb has only the in-frame clones, and not every one. Here the sample spans about 72,000 clones, around nine tenths being singletons. Here the sequenced sample was CD4+ or CD8+ T cells sorted from blood, taken in a trial of the OX40 agonist ivuxolimab. The receptors come from an adult with an advanced solid tumor such as melanoma, head and neck, liver or kidney cancer. Each CDR3 is given with its conserved first and last residue. D genes are given only for firm matches. Only part of the rows carry a size: once, few, many, or a class if the clone is expanded.

cdr3_aa: CASSLGPEAFF
cdr3_nt: TGCGCCAGCAGCTTGGGTCCTGAAGCTTTCTTT
j_call: TRBJ1-1
clone_size: few
v_call: TRBV5-1
d_call: -

cdr3_aa: CASSASGGVGYTF
cdr3_nt: TGTGCCAGCAGCGCCTCCGGTGGGGTCGGCTACACCTTC
j_call: TRBJ1-2
clone_size: -
v_call: TRBV9
d_call: -

cdr3_aa: CASSPLRSDRANTEAFF
cdr3_nt: TGTGCCAGCTCACCACTGAGGTCGGACAGGGCGAACACTGAAGCTTTCTTT
j_call: TRBJ1-1
clone_size: -
v_call: TRBV18
d_call: TRBD1

cdr3_aa: CASSVEGQKTEAFF
cdr3_nt: TGTGCCAGCAGTGTAGAAGGTCAAAAGACTGAAGCTTTCTTT
j_call: TRBJ1-1
clone_size: -
v_call: TRBV6-1
d_call: -

cdr3_aa: CASRAQEITTEAFF
cdr3_nt: TGTGCCAGCAGGGCACAGGAGATAACCACTGAAGCTTTCTTT
j_call: TRBJ1-1
clone_size: -
v_call: TRBV2
d_call: -

cdr3_aa: CASRTTVDTEAFF
cdr3_nt: TGTGCCAGCAGGACGACAGTCGACACTGAAGCTTTCTTT
j_call: TRBJ1-1
clone_size: -
v_call: TRBV6-1
d_call: -

cdr3_aa: CASSEHGRTNYGYTF
cdr3_nt: TGTGCCAGCAGTGAGCATGGAAGGACAAACTATGGCTACACCTTC
j_call: TRBJ1-2
clone_size: -
v_call: TRBV6-1
d_call: -

cdr3_aa: CASISGQGYEQYF
cdr3_nt: TGTGCCAGCATCTCGGGACAGGGTTACGAGCAGTACTTC
j_call: TRBJ2-7
clone_size: -
v_call: TRBV11-2
d_call: TRBD1

cdr3_aa: CASSIDSPLGANVLTF
cdr3_nt: TGTGCCAGTAGTATAGACAGCCCTCTTGGGGCCAACGTCCTGACTTTC
j_call: TRBJ2-6
clone_size: -
v_call: TRBV19
d_call: -

cdr3_aa: CASSPTDTGELFF
cdr3_nt: TGTGCCAGCAGCCCCACCGACACCGGGGAGCTGTTTTTT
j_call: TRBJ2-2
clone_size: -
v_call: TRBV5-4
d_call: -

cdr3_aa: CASSRGGGNAEAFF
cdr3_nt: TGTGCCAGCAGCCGAGGAGGGGGGAACGCTGAAGCTTTCTTT
j_call: TRBJ1-1
clone_size: -
v_call: TRBV11-3
d_call: -

cdr3_aa: CASSPSRLNFSGNTIYF
cdr3_nt: TGCGCCAGCAGCCCCAGCAGACTGAATTTCTCTGGAAACACCATATATTTT
j_call: TRBJ1-3
clone_size: -
v_call: TRBV4-1
d_call: -

cdr3_aa: CASTPAYTDTQYF
cdr3_nt: TGCGCCAGCACCCCGGCTTACACAGATACGCAGTATTTT
j_call: TRBJ2-3
clone_size: -
v_call: TRBV5-1
d_call: -

cdr3_aa: CASSEKPGIHTGELFF
cdr3_nt: TGTGCCAGCAGTGAAAAGCCGGGGATTCATACCGGGGAGCTGTTTTTT
j_call: TRBJ2-2
clone_size: once
v_call: TRBV2
d_call: -

cdr3_aa: CAISQGIPGANQPQHF
cdr3_nt: TGTGCCATCAGTCAGGGAATACCGGGAGCCAATCAGCCCCAGCATTTT
j_call: TRBJ1-5
clone_size: -
v_call: TRBV10-3
d_call: -

cdr3_aa: CASSSRGRMNYEQYF
cdr3_nt: TGCGCCAGCAGCTCCCGGGGACGGATGAACTACGAGCAGTACTTC
j_call: TRBJ2-7
clone_size: -
v_call: TRBV5-1
d_call: -